Detailed here is one T cell receptor beta chain. The source of the sample is a study of blood T cell repertoires in COVID-19. Turning to the study itself: In each case, the material was cDNA or gDNA derived from T cells, B-cell-depleted T cells, or PBMCs.

V dropped 8 bases and J dropped 4 bases, with 5 bases sitting between them. The CDR3 loop spans 10 amino acids. Original data processing: Reference gene primer amplification yielded estimated nucleated cell counts. The protocol was immunoSEQ multiplex PCR, while the TCRdb copy is restricted to in-frame clones and leaves out a portion. D and trimming were read from the DNA, whereas the V and J calls and clone size are those reported in that table. Of under 300,000 clones listed, about 89% were seen once; the top ten hold under 2.5%. The gene calls are TRBV12-3 or TRBV12-4 and TRBJ1-2; D is unclear. This clonotype was sampled from a man between 45 and 60 years old with acute or convalescent COVID-19. Sequences were obtained from peripheral blood. This CDR3 is CASGPYGYTF. The CDR3 DNA follows: TGTGCCAGCGGCCCCTATGGCTACACCTTC.